Sequencing of this T cell receptor beta chain was carried out in a study of glioma-infiltrating T cells after dendritic cell vaccination. The V gene's germline CDR1 is SGDLS and CDR2 YYNGEE. The CDR3 runs to 16 residues. V shed 3 bases and J 4 bases; nucleotides not matched to a gene: 10. Here immunoSEQ multiplex PCR was the method, and the copy in TCRdb shows in-frame clones only, minus some. The sample has roughly 100,000 clones, roughly 84% seen once; the top ten hold just under 3%. Worth noting for this clone: Its antigen is as yet unknown.

Study outcomes and limitations: Higher TCR clonality did not directly relate to longer survival. Complete blood and tumor specimen sets were limited to few patients.

The specimen comprised blood, sampled before dendritic cell vaccination. The chain couples TRBV9 to TRBJ2-5; 9 bases are shared with TRBD1. This TCR was recovered from a human donor with glioblastoma. The CDR3 sequence: CASSERTGGWGETQYF. The CDR3 DNA is TGTGCCAGCAGCGAGAGAACAGGGGGCTGGGGAGAGACCCAGTACTTC.